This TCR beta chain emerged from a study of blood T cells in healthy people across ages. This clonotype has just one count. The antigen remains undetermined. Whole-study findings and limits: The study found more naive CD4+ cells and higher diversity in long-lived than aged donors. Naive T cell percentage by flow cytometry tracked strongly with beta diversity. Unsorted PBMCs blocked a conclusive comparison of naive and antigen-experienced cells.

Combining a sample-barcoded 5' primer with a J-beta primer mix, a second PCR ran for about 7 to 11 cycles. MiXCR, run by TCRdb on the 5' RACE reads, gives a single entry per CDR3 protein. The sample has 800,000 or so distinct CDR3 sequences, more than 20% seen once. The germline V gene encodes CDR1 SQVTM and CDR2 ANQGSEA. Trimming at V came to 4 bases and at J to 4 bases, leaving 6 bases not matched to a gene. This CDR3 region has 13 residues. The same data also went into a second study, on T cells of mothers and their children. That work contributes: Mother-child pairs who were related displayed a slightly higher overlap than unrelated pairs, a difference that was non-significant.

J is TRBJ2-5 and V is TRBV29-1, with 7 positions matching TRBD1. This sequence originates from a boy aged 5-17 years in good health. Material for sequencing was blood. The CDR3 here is CSVAPTGRETQYF. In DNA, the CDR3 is TGCAGCGTTGCCCCGACAGGGAGAGAGACCCAGTACTTC.